The 30 T cell receptor beta chains below all came from one sample that was sequenced in a study of cytomegalovirus exposure and HLA in healthy donors. Using immunoSEQ multiplex PCR, the repertoire was profiled, and TCRdb retains in-frame clones only, with some absent. The sample lists tens of thousands of clones; 85% to 95% were seen once. Material for sequencing was PBMCs. The origin of the receptors is a man between 18 and 29 years old in good health and CMV-seronegative.

This chain uses TRBV10-3 with TRBJ2-5; no firm D call. Germline CDR1 is ENHRY and CDR2 is SYGVKD. The CDR3 consists of 12 residues. The V end lost 4 bases, the J end lost 1 base, and 4 bases lay between the germline ends. This CDR3 is CAISGPQETQYF. In DNA form, the CDR3 reads TGTGCCATCAGTGGGCCCCAAGAGACCCAGTACTTC.

This clone was detected only a few times. The chain is built from TRBV19 and TRBJ2-1; 9 nucleotides line up with TRBD2. With 5 bases clipped from V and 7 bases from J, the junction kept 12 bases outside the gene matches. In germline, CDR1 is LNHDA, CDR2 SQIVND (reference sequence). The CDR3 consists of 16 residues. CDR3 DNA: TGTGCCAGTAGTTTAAGGCCCAGCGGGGGGCGGAATGAGCAGTTCTTC. It encodes CASSLRPSGGRNEQFF.

This sequence joins TRBV5-5 and TRBJ1-1; the D gene is possibly TRBD1 (5 bases). The germline V gene encodes CDR1 SGHKS and CDR2 YYEKEE (reference sequence). CDR3 length equals 13 residues. Trimming removed 4 bases at V and 8 bases at J, with 15 bases between. CDR3 sequence: CASSPQVRTEAFF. For the CDR3, the DNA is TGTGCCAGCAGCCCCCAGGTGCGGACAGAAGCTTTCTTT. The entire variable domain, with the rest obtained from reference TRBV5-5 and TRBJ1-1, is as follows: DAGVTQSPTHLIKTRGQQVTLRCSPISGHKSVSWYQQVLGQGPQFIFQYYEKEERGRGNFPDRFSARQFPNYSSELNVNALLLGDSALYLCASSPQVRTEAFFGQGTRLTVV.

The J gene is TRBJ2-5, the V gene TRBV30; D is ambiguous. Germline V gene lookup returns CDR1 GTSNPN and CDR2 SVGIG (reference sequence). The CDR3 sequence is 15 residues long. The V gene lost 0 bases and the J gene lost 2 bases, with 13 bases spanning the gap. As DNA, the CDR3 is TGTGCCTGGAGTGTACTGGGCTCTTCACAAGAGACCCAGTACTTC. As protein: CAWSVLGSSQETQYF.

This clone was observed a single time. This chain joins TRBV29-1 and TRBJ2-1; 11 bases align to TRBD1. Trimming removed 6 bases from V and 3 bases from J; junction bases left unmatched: 4. CDR1 is SQVTM, CDR2 ANQGSEA, per germline. The CDR3 runs to 14 residues. DNA for the CDR3: TGCAGCGTGGGACAGGGGGGGTTCTACAATGAGCAGTTCTTC. Translating it yields CSVGQGGFYNEQFF.

Concerning this clone: At one end the junction does not follow the germline gene, possibly because of a read error. The DNA of the CDR3 is TGTGCTAGCAGCTTAGATGGCAGGGGCACCGGGGAGCTGTTTTTT. This gives the protein CASSLDGRGTGELFF. This chain links TRBV7-7 with TRBJ2-2, with D perhaps TRBD1 (6 bases). Germline V gene lookup returns CDR1 SSHAT and CDR2 FNYEAQ (reference sequence). This CDR3 comprises 15 residues. The variable domain in full, completed from reference TRBV7-7 and TRBJ2-2, reads GAGVSQSPRYKVTKRGQDVTLRCDPISSHATLYWYQQALGQGPEFLTYFNYEAQPDKSGLPSDRFSAERPEGSISTLTIQRTEQRDSAMYRCASSLDGRGTGELFFGEGSRLTVL.

The chain uses TRBV4-1 and TRBJ2-1; TRBD2 might be the D (5 bases). The CDR3 runs 14 residues. The V and J ends lost 0 bases and 9 bases respectively, with 12 bases between them. Per germline, CDR1 MGHRA and CDR2 YSYEKL. The CDR3 reads CASSQDPGITEQFF. In nucleotides, the CDR3 is TGCGCCAGCAGCCAAGATCCCGGGATCACTGAGCAGTTCTTC.

The gene calls are TRBV11-3 and TRBJ2-2; TRBD2 agrees at 14 bases. Trimming at V came to 1 base and at J to 4 bases, leaving 5 bases not matched to a gene. Germline CDR1 and CDR2: SGHNT and YENEEA. The CDR3 runs 18 residues. In DNA, the CDR3 is TGTGCCAGCAGCTTAGGACTAGCGGGGGGGCCGGTCACCGGGGAGCTGTTTTTT. It encodes CASSLGLAGGPVTGELFF. The full variable domain, in which reference TRBV11-3 and TRBJ2-2 provide the parts outside the CDR3, is EAGVVQSPRYKIIEKKQPVAFWCNPISGHNTLYWYLQNLGQGPELLIRYENEEAVDDSQLPKDRFSAERLKGVDSTLKIQPAELGDSAVYLCASSLGLAGGPVTGELFFGEGSRLTVL.

This chain uses TRBV4-1 with TRBJ1-1; 8 bases agree with TRBD1. Losses at the gene ends were 4 bases for V and 8 bases for J; bases not matched to a gene: 15. Germline V gene sequence: CDR1 MGHRA, CDR2 YSYEKL. The CDR3 is made up of 16 amino acids. The CDR3 region is CASSRFSDRDVEEAFF. CDR3 bases: TGCGCCAGCAGCCGTTTTTCGGACAGGGACGTAGAGGAAGCTTTCTTT.

The rearrangement uses TRBV9 and TRBJ2-3; 13 nucleotides align to TRBD2. There are 15 residues in the CDR3. Losses at the gene ends were 5 bases for V and 3 bases for J; bases not matched to a gene: 3. Germline V gives CDR1 SGDLS, CDR2 YYNGEE. As DNA, the CDR3 is TGTGCCAGCAGTAAGGGACTAGCGGGAACAGATACGCAGTATTTT. Encoded protein: CASSKGLAGTDTQYF.

The rearrangement uses TRBV27 and TRBJ2-7; tentative D call: TRBD1 (6 bases). The CDR3 length is 13 residues. Germline values: CDR1 MNHEY, CDR2 SMNVEV (reference sequence). V was shortened by 5 bases and J by 6 bases, with 14 bases between the two germline ends. This CDR3 is CASSSRTATEQYF. The CDR3, as DNA: TGTGCCAGCAGTAGCCGGACAGCTACCGAGCAGTACTTC.

The chain combines TRBV5-6 with TRBJ1-5, with 7 bases fitting TRBD1. V was clipped by 1 base and J by 6 bases; unmatched bases: 13. The CDR3 loop spans 17 amino acids. In germline, CDR1 is SGHDT, CDR2 YYEEEE. The CDR3 loop is CASSLNVRGGGGQPQHF. As DNA, the CDR3 is TGTGCCAGCAGCTTGAACGTACGAGGGGGCGGTGGTCAGCCCCAGCATTTT.

The chain employs TRBV5-1 and TRBJ1-2, with TRBD1 matching 12 bases. This CDR3 spans 16 amino acids. Germline V gene lookup returns CDR1 SGHRS and CDR2 YFSETQ. Losses at the gene ends were 2 bases for V and 4 bases for J; bases not matched to a gene: 6. The CDR3 nucleotides are TGCGCCAGCAGCTTATCCGGGACAGGGGGCTTCTATGGCTACACCTTC. Its protein is CASSLSGTGGFYGYTF.

The chain is built from TRBV11-2 and TRBJ1-1; D uncertain. Deletions cut 4 bases from V and 1 base from J, with 7 bases between. The germline V gene has CDR1 SGHAT and CDR2 FQNNGV. This CDR3 region has 13 residues. The CDR3, as DNA: TGTGCCAGCAGCTCCGTTAAGAACACTGAAGCTTTCTTT. Its protein product is CASSSVKNTEAFF.

The chain is built from TRBV18 and TRBJ1-1, with 7 positions matching TRBD1. Germline V lookup: CDR1 KGHSH, CDR2 LQKENI. CDR3 length equals 14 residues. The trim removed 4 bases at V and 1 base at J, leaving 3 bases unmatched. The CDR3 region has the DNA TGTGCCAGCTCACTGGGACAGCGGAACACTGAAGCTTTCTTT. As protein: CASSLGQRNTEAFF.

The chain links TRBV6-5 to TRBJ1-1; D gene uncertain. The V end was cut by 6 bases, the J end by 1 base, with 9 bases between. The CDR3 contains 13 residues. Germline assignment: CDR1 MNHEY and CDR2 SVGAGI. The CDR3 nucleotides are TGTGCCAGCAGGAACTATGGGAACACTGAAGCTTTCTTT. Residues: CASRNYGNTEAFF.

The CDR3 DNA reads as TGTGCCAGCAGTGCGGGAGACACCGGGGAGCTGTTTTTT. It specifies CASSAGDTGELFF. This sequence joins TRBV6-4 and TRBJ2-2; perhaps TRBD2 as D (6 bases). Germline loops: CDR1 MRHNA, CDR2 SNTAGT. V was clipped by 4 bases and J by 3 bases, with 6 bases between them. CDR3 length: 13 amino acids.

The chain uses TRBV6-5 and TRBJ1-1; D unresolved. Germline V gives CDR1 MNHEY, CDR2 SVGAGI. V lost 1 base and J lost 2, with 5 bases in between. This CDR3 comprises 13 residues. For the CDR3, the DNA is TGTGCCAGCAGTTACTGGGCAAACACTGAAGCTTTCTTT. Translating it yields CASSYWANTEAFF.

This clone has at least ten counts. V gene TRBV7-2 combines with J gene TRBJ1-5; 9 nucleotides match TRBD1. The CDR3 contains 16 residues. Trimming cost V 5 bases and J 5 bases; bases outside gene matches: 10. Germline V CDR1 and CDR2: SGHTA, FQGNSA. The CDR3 region is CASSLYAGTGYQPQHF. As DNA, the CDR3 is TGTGCCAGCAGCCTCTACGCCGGGACAGGGTATCAGCCCCAGCATTTT.

This rearrangement joins TRBV13 to TRBJ1-6, with TRBD1 matching 8 bases. The CDR3 extends over 14 amino acids. The V gene's germline CDR1 is PRHDT and CDR2 FYEKMQ (reference sequence). Trimming removed 3 bases from V and 7 bases from J; junction bases left unmatched: 2. DNA of the CDR3: TGTGCCAGCAGCTTCGACAGGGGAAATTCACCCCTCCACTTT. Translating gives CASSFDRGNSPLHF. Variable domain in full (rest from reference TRBV13 and TRBJ1-6): AAGVIQSPRHLIKEKRETATLKCYPIPRHDTVYWYQQGPGQDPQFLISFYEKMQSDKGSIPDRFSAQQFSDYHSELNMSSLELGDSALYFCASSFDRGNSPLHFGNGTRLTVT.

The chain employs TRBV6-1 and TRBJ2-7, with 8 bases identical to TRBD2. This CDR3 has 14 residues. J gave up 4 bases and V 3 bases, and 5 bases lay outside the gene matches. Looked up from germline, CDR1 is MNHNS and CDR2 is SASEGT. This chain's CDR3 is CASSDPAGAYEQYF. The CDR3, as DNA: TGTGCCAGCAGTGACCCAGCGGGGGCGTACGAGCAGTACTTC.

V usage is TRBV5-1 and J usage is TRBJ2-3; TRBD2 agrees at 13 bases. V gave up 4 bases and J gave up 0 bases; unmatched junction bases: 8. This CDR3 has 18 residues. The V gene's germline CDR1 is SGHRS and CDR2 YFSETQ. CDR3 nucleotide sequence: TGCGCCAGCAGCACCTGGACTAGCGGGGGCCTTAGCACAGATACGCAGTATTTT. Translated, it gives CASSTWTSGGLSTDTQYF.

This clone was found once. This rearrangement joins TRBV5-1 to TRBJ1-5; TRBD1 aligns across 8 bases. This CDR3 comprises 15 residues. Germline V gene sequence: CDR1 SGHRS, CDR2 YFSETQ. V dropped 4 bases and J dropped 4; count of bases not matched to a gene: 7. CDR3 region: CASSPTGVGNQPQHF. The CDR3 nucleotides are TGCGCCAGCAGCCCGACAGGGGTAGGGAATCAGCCCCAGCATTTT.

This clone has just one count. The gene calls are TRBV7-2 and TRBJ2-1; possibly TRBD1 for D (6 bases). This CDR3 is 13 amino acids long. V shed 5 bases and J shed 6 bases, with 11 bases lying between them. The germline CDR1 and CDR2 sequences are SGHTA and FQGNSA. CDR3 nucleotides: TGTGCCAGCAGCCCCGGGACACCCAATGAGCAGTTCTTC. This sequence encodes CASSPGTPNEQFF.

The chain uses TRBV4-2 and TRBJ2-4, with 7 positions matching TRBD1. Looked up from germline, CDR1 is LGHNA and CDR2 is YNFKEQ. The junction had 4 bases not matched to a gene; V was cut back by 1 base and J by 7 bases. The CDR3 sequence is 14 residues long. The CDR3 sequence is CASSQVGGDNIQYF. The CDR3 DNA is TGTGCCAGCAGCCAAGTAGGGGGCGATAACATTCAGTACTTC.

V gene TRBV18 combines with J gene TRBJ2-7; a weak D match, TRBD1 (6 bases). V shed 3 bases and J shed 3 bases, with 15 bases lying between them. The CDR3 has 15 amino acids. Germline V gene lookup returns CDR1 KGHSH and CDR2 LQKENI. Here the CDR3 DNA reads TGTGCCAGCTCACCCCCGGGACAAGGGAACTACGAGCAGTACTTC. It encodes CASSPPGQGNYEQYF.

This chain uses TRBV11-2 with TRBJ1-3; D perhaps matches TRBD1 (6 bases). CDR1 and CDR2 (germline): SGHAT, FQNNGV. This CDR3 is built from 15 residues. The V end lost 2 bases, the J end lost 11 bases, and 19 bases lay between the germline ends. The CDR3 here is CASSLSNSPGESIYF. CDR3 nucleotide sequence: TGTGCCAGCAGCTTATCGAATTCCCCAGGGGAATCCATATATTTT.

The chain uses TRBV29-1 and TRBJ2-5; TRBD2 might be the D (6 bases). Germline V CDR1 and CDR2: SQVTM, ANQGSEA. Trimming took off 5 bases at V and 2 bases at J, with 18 bases between the two ends. The CDR3 loop spans 15 amino acids. CDR3 loop: CSVLGGSSLQETQYF. CDR3 nucleotides: TGCAGCGTTCTCGGGGGTTCGAGCCTACAAGAGACCCAGTACTTC.

This sequence joins TRBV19 and TRBJ2-4, with D maybe TRBD1 (6 bases). V lost 5 bases, J lost 0 bases, and 23 bases lay in between. Per the germline V gene, CDR1 is LNHDA and CDR2 is SQIVND (reference sequence). The CDR3 spans 19 residues. The CDR3 sequence: CASSPKPGTLYGAKNIQYF. CDR3 coding DNA: TGTGCCAGTAGTCCGAAGCCCGGGACATTATACGGAGCCAAAAACATTCAGTACTTC.

This sequence joins TRBV19 and TRBJ2-6; D ambiguous. V lost 4 bases, J lost 2 bases, and 21 bases lay in between. The CDR3 runs 19 residues. Germline CDR1 reads LNHDA; CDR2 reads SQIVND (reference sequence). This chain's CDR3 is CASSTQTVLVQAGANVLTF. The CDR3 DNA is TGTGCCAGTAGTACCCAGACCGTACTGGTCCAGGCTGGGGCCAACGTCCTGACTTTC.